The rows below give T cell receptor beta chains drawn from one sample of a study of blood T cell repertoires in COVID-19. Some clones are missing from TCRdb's copy, which holds only in-frame ones; the method was immunoSEQ multiplex PCR. The profile covers a few hundred thousand clones, with about 89% appearing a single time and 9.5% to 15% taken by the ten largest. Sequenced material: peripheral blood. The receptors were sampled from an older woman with acute or convalescent COVID-19. Each CDR3 is given with its conserved first and last residue. The D gene is left open where the match is weak. Only part of the rows carry a size: once, few, many, or a class if the clone is expanded.

D: TRBD2; J: TRBJ2-3; size: NA; V: TRBV18; DNA: TGTGCCAGCTCACCAGGGACTAGCGGGGGCACAGATACGCAGTATTTT; CDR3: CASSPGTSGGTDTQYF
D: TRBD1; J: TRBJ1-2; size: NA; V: TRBV25-1; DNA: TGTGCCAGCATGGGACAGGGCCAAGGGTATGGCTACACCTTC; CDR3: CASMGQGQGYGYTF
D: NA; J: TRBJ2-7; size: NA; V: TRBV3-1/TRBV3-2; DNA: TGTGCCAGCAGCCAAGAACTAGCTGCCTCCTACGAGCAGTACTTC; CDR3: CASSQELAASYEQYF
D: TRBD1; J: TRBJ1-5; size: NA; V: TRBV28; DNA: TGTGCCAGCAGTGATCCAGGGACAGGGAACAATCAGCCCCAGCATTTT; CDR3: CASSDPGTGNNQPQHF
D: NA; J: TRBJ1-5; size: NA; V: TRBV6-1; DNA: TGTGCCAGCAGTGAAGGGACGGTAGCGAATCAGCCCCAGCATTTT; CDR3: CASSEGTVANQPQHF
D: NA; J: TRBJ1-1; size: NA; V: TRBV19; DNA: TGTGCCAGTAGTATTCAGGGTGCGCTAGGGAACACTGAAGCTTTCTTT; CDR3: CASSIQGALGNTEAFF
D: NA; J: TRBJ1-1; size: NA; V: TRBV21-1; DNA: TGTGCCAGCAGCAAAGGGTTAAGGTCGGTGCAAGAGGCTGAAGCTTTCTTT; CDR3: CASSKGLRSVQEAEAFF
D: NA; J: TRBJ1-1; size: NA; V: TRBV7-2; DNA: TGTGCCAGCAGCTACGCGGGACGGCAGAACACTGAAGCTTTCTTT; CDR3: CASSYAGRQNTEAFF
D: TRBD2; J: TRBJ2-1; size: NA; V: TRBV18; DNA: TGTGCCAGCTCACCACCTAATGCGGGAGGGCCACATGAGCAGTTCTTC; CDR3: CASSPPNAGGPHEQFF
D: NA; J: TRBJ2-1; size: NA; V: TRBV5-1; DNA: TGCGCCAGCAGCTTTGGGGCGCGGCAGTTCTTC; CDR3: CASSFGARQFF
D: TRBD1; J: TRBJ1-5; size: once; V: TRBV5-1; DNA: TGCGCCAGCAGCCCGTACGGGACAGGGGTCGGACAGCCCCAGCATTTT; CDR3: CASSPYGTGVGQPQHF
D: NA; J: TRBJ2-3; size: few; V: TRBV20-1; DNA: TGCAGTGCATCCTCTTCTACGCAGTATTTT; CDR3: CSASSSTQYF
D: TRBD1; J: TRBJ1-2; size: NA; V: TRBV4-1; DNA: TGCGCCAGCAGCCAAGAGTGGACAGGGAGTGGTAGCTACACCTTC; CDR3: CASSQEWTGSGSYTF
D: NA; J: TRBJ2-1; size: NA; V: TRBV19; DNA: TGTGCCAGTAGTACCCCCCGGGAGAACTACAATGAGCAGTTCTTC; CDR3: CASSTPRENYNEQFF
D: TRBD1; J: TRBJ2-7; size: NA; V: TRBV27; DNA: TGTGCCAGCACCCTTAGGACAGGATCTCCCTACGAGCAGTACTTC; CDR3: CASTLRTGSPYEQYF
D: TRBD1; J: TRBJ1-6; size: NA; V: TRBV11-2; DNA: TGTGCCAGCAGCCCAGTACGGGACAGGGACTCACCCCTCCACTTT; CDR3: CASSPVRDRDSPLHF
D: TRBD2; J: TRBJ2-1; size: once; V: TRBV19; DNA: TGTGCCAGTAGTACCACAATAGCGGGAGGGCCAGGAGTGGGGAATGAGCAGTTCTTC; CDR3: CASSTTIAGGPGVGNEQFF
D: TRBD1; J: TRBJ2-1; size: NA; V: TRBV5-1; DNA: TGCGCCAGCAGCCCTGGGACAGGGGGTAATGAGCAGTTCTTC; CDR3: CASSPGTGGNEQFF
D: NA; J: TRBJ2-6; size: NA; V: TRBV5-6; DNA: TGTGCCAGCAGCGTCCTTCGATGGGGAGCTGGGGCCAACGTCCTGACTTTC; CDR3: CASSVLRWGAGANVLTF
D: TRBD1; J: TRBJ2-1; size: NA; V: TRBV19; DNA: TGTGCCAGTAGTATTTACCCTGGGACAGGGGGCAATGAGCAGTTCTTC; CDR3: CASSIYPGTGGNEQFF
D: TRBD1; J: TRBJ2-2; size: NA; V: TRBV5-6; DNA: TGTGCCAGCAGCTTGACCCTGGGACAGTCGAACACCGGGGAGCTGTTTTTT; CDR3: CASSLTLGQSNTGELFF
D: TRBD1; J: TRBJ1-5; size: NA; V: TRBV4-1; DNA: TGCGCCAGCAGCCAAGATCTCGGACAGGGCTATCAGCCCCAGCATTTT; CDR3: CASSQDLGQGYQPQHF
D: TRBD1; J: TRBJ1-5; size: once; V: TRBV4-1; DNA: TGCGCCAGCAGCCAAGATGGAGTTAACAGGGGGCCTAGTCAGCCCCAGCATTTT; CDR3: CASSQDGVNRGPSQPQHF
D: NA; J: TRBJ1-2; size: NA; V: TRBV7-2; DNA: TGTGCCAGCAGCTCAATGAACTATGGCTACACCTTC; CDR3: CASSSMNYGYTF
D: TRBD1; J: TRBJ1-2; size: once; V: TRBV24-1; DNA: TGTGCCACCAGTGATGGACAGGGCTATGGCTACACCTTC; CDR3: CATSDGQGYGYTF
D: TRBD1; J: TRBJ1-1; size: NA; V: TRBV6-5; DNA: TGTGCCAGCAGTCCCGGGACAGGATCGAACACTGAAGCTTTCTTT; CDR3: CASSPGTGSNTEAFF
D: TRBD1; J: TRBJ1-5; size: once; V: TRBV5-1; DNA: TGCGCCAGCAGCGTTCAGGGGGCGTTGAATCAGCCCCAGCATTTT; CDR3: CASSVQGALNQPQHF
D: NA; J: TRBJ1-5; size: NA; V: TRBV30; DNA: TGTGCCTGGAGTGTACCCAACACCACACCAGGGGAAAGAATGGCTCAGCCCCAGCATTTT; CDR3: CAWSVPNTTPGERMAQPQHF
D: NA; J: TRBJ1-5; size: NA; V: TRBV10-1; DNA: TGCGCCAGCACCGAGGGAACAGACTACTTGGCCCAGCATTTT; CDR3: CASTEGTDYLAQHF
D: NA; J: TRBJ1-4; size: NA; V: TRBV7-2; DNA: TGTGCCAGCAGCTTAGATTGGGGAGGGTTTGATGAAAAACTGTTTTTT; CDR3: CASSLDWGGFDEKLFF
D: NA; J: TRBJ1-2; size: NA; V: TRBV29-1; DNA: TGCAGCTCCGCCGGGTACCCGGGGTCTGGCTACACCTTC; CDR3: CSSAGYPGSGYTF
D: NA; J: TRBJ2-5; size: NA; V: TRBV6-2/TRBV6-3; DNA: TGTGCCAGCAGTTACTCCCCGCGGGAACTCCAAGAGACCCAGTACTTC; CDR3: CASSYSPRELQETQYF
D: TRBD1; J: TRBJ1-1; size: few; V: TRBV4-2; DNA: TGTGCCAGCAGCCAACAAGGGACAGAGAACACTGAAGCTTTCTTT; CDR3: CASSQQGTENTEAFF
D: NA; J: TRBJ2-1; size: few; V: TRBV18; DNA: TGTGCCAGCTCACATCCTTCAGGAGCGGTCCTCTACAATGAGCAGTTCTTC; CDR3: CASSHPSGAVLYNEQFF
D: TRBD1; J: TRBJ1-4; size: NA; V: TRBV19; DNA: TGTGCCAGTAGTATCCGATCGATACAGGGGATTAATGAAAAACTGTTTTTT; CDR3: CASSIRSIQGINEKLFF
D: NA; J: TRBJ2-5; size: NA; V: TRBV10-3; DNA: TGTGCCCAGTCCGAGAGGGATCGAGGGACCCAGTACTTC; CDR3: CAQSERDRGTQYF
D: NA; J: TRBJ2-7; size: NA; V: TRBV6-5; DNA: TGTGCCAGCCGAAAAGACAGAGGACAATACGAGCAGTACTTC; CDR3: CASRKDRGQYEQYF
D: NA; J: TRBJ2-7; size: NA; V: TRBV27; DNA: TGTGCCAGCAGTTTTTCCCGTGGTAGCTACGAGCAGTACTTC; CDR3: CASSFSRGSYEQYF
D: TRBD1; J: TRBJ1-5; size: NA; V: TRBV6-2/TRBV6-3; DNA: TGTGCCAGCAGTACGGGACAGGGGGCAAATCAGCCCCAGCATTTT; CDR3: CASSTGQGANQPQHF
D: TRBD2; J: TRBJ2-1; size: NA; V: TRBV2; DNA: TGTGCCAGCATCCTAGCGGGAGGGCCTTCGTTCTTC; CDR3: CASILAGGPSFF
D: NA; J: TRBJ1-5; size: NA; V: TRBV2; DNA: TGTGCCAGCAGTGAAGGGACTGGGCCGAACATCTATAGCAATCAGCCCCAGCATTTT; CDR3: CASSEGTGPNIYSNQPQHF
D: TRBD1; J: TRBJ1-5; size: NA; V: TRBV27; DNA: TGTGCCAGCAGTTTTCGGGGCAGGGGGCGATCCCTTGGCAATCAGCCCCAGCATTTT; CDR3: CASSFRGRGRSLGNQPQHF
D: NA; J: TRBJ2-7; size: NA; V: TRBV6-6; DNA: TGTGCCTGCTCCGACAGCTACGAGCAGTACTTC; CDR3: CACSDSYEQYF
D: NA; J: TRBJ1-5; size: NA; V: TRBV7-9; DNA: TGTGCCAGCAGCTTCCAGGGCCCCAATCAGCCCCAGCATTTT; CDR3: CASSFQGPNQPQHF
D: NA; J: TRBJ1-3; size: NA; V: TRBV9; DNA: TGTGCCAGCAGCGTAGGAGAACACACCATATATTTT; CDR3: CASSVGEHTIYF
D: TRBD2; J: TRBJ2-7; size: NA; V: TRBV7-2; DNA: TGTGCCAGCAGCTTACCCGGGGGGGTCGAGCAGTACTTC; CDR3: CASSLPGGVEQYF
D: TRBD1; J: TRBJ1-2; size: NA; V: TRBV27; DNA: TGTGCCAGCAGCCGTTCGGACAGGGGGTATGGCTACACCTTC; CDR3: CASSRSDRGYGYTF
D: TRBD2; J: TRBJ2-7; size: NA; V: TRBV7-2; DNA: TGTGCCAGCAATCCAGGACTAGCGGGAGTTACCTACGAGCAGTACTTC; CDR3: CASNPGLAGVTYEQYF
D: NA; J: TRBJ2-5; size: NA; V: TRBV10-3; DNA: TGTGCCATCAGTGGCAGGGGAGAGACCCAGTACTTC; CDR3: CAISGRGETQYF
D: TRBD2; J: TRBJ2-5; size: NA; V: TRBV11-2; DNA: TGTGCCAGCAGCTTATTCCGGGGGGAAGAGACCCAGTACTTC; CDR3: CASSLFRGEETQYF
D: TRBD1; J: TRBJ1-1; size: NA; V: TRBV7-9; DNA: TGTGCCAGCACCAAAGGGACAGGCAGTTCGACTGAAGCTTTCTTT; CDR3: CASTKGTGSSTEAFF
D: NA; J: TRBJ1-2; size: NA; V: TRBV18; DNA: TGTGCCAGCTCACCTGTGGGTCCTCGGGACTATGGCTACACCTTC; CDR3: CASSPVGPRDYGYTF
D: NA; J: TRBJ2-3; size: NA; V: TRBV7-2; DNA: TGTGCCAGCAGCTTAATACAATCAATCAGCACAGATACGCAGTATTTT; CDR3: CASSLIQSISTDTQYF
D: NA; J: TRBJ2-1; size: NA; V: TRBV7-6; DNA: TGTGCCAGCAGCCGTTACCAGGGGGGCACCTCCTACAATGAGCAGTTCTTC; CDR3: CASSRYQGGTSYNEQFF
D: TRBD1; J: TRBJ1-3; size: once; V: TRBV3-1/TRBV3-2; DNA: TGTGCCAGCAGCCAAGATGGAAGGGGGCTTGGAAACACCATATATTTT; CDR3: CASSQDGRGLGNTIYF
D: TRBD2; J: TRBJ2-1; size: once; V: TRBV13; DNA: TGTGCCAGCAGGCCAAGGGCGGGAGCCAGGAATGAGCAGTTCTTC; CDR3: CASRPRAGARNEQFF